What follows describes a single TCR beta chain. Assay: immunoSEQ multiplex PCR; the TCRdb copy retains only in-frame clones and omits some. The profile shows approximately 150,000 clones, approximately 90% of them singletons. This entry belongs to a study of T cell responses to AZD1222 COVID-19 vaccine. Germline assignment: CDR1 MNHEY and CDR2 SMNVEV (reference sequence). The CDR3 totals 11 residues. V lost 3 bases and J lost 5, with 5 bases in between. The chain employs TRBV27 and TRBJ2-7; no clear D gene. The sample in question was peripheral blood, obtained on day 0 of AZD1222 vaccination. The TCR sequence derives from an adult in good health. CDR3 nucleotide sequence: TGTGCCAGCAGTTTTGGGAACGAGCAGTACTTC. Encoded protein: CASSFGNEQYF.